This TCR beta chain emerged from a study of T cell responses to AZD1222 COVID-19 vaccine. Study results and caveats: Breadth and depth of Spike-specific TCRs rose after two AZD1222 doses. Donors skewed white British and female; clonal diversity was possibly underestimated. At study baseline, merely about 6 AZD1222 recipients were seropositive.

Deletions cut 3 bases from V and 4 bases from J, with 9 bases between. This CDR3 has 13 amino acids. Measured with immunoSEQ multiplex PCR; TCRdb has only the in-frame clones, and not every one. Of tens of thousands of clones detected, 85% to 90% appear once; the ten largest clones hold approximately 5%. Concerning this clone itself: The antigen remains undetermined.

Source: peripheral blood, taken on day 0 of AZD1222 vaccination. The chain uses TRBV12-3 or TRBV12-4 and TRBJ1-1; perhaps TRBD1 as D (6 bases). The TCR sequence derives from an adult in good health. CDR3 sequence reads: CASSFWGATEAFF. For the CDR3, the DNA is TGTGCCAGCAGTTTTTGGGGGGCCACTGAAGCTTTCTTT.